One and the same sample provided the 9 T cell receptor beta chains below, sequenced in a study of OX40 agonist ivuxolimab in advanced cancers. Only in-frame clones appear in the TCRdb table, and some are missing; sequencing was by immunoSEQ multiplex PCR. The sample lists around 63,000 clones; 75% to 85% were seen once. The source was CD4+ or CD8+ T cells sorted from blood, collected in a trial of the OX40 agonist ivuxolimab. These receptors were collected from an adult with an advanced solid tumor such as melanoma, head and neck, liver or kidney cancer.

In its sample, this clone was seen a few times. The chain is built from TRBV29-1 and TRBJ1-1; D remains ambiguous. Germline CDR1 reads SQVTM; CDR2 reads ANQGSEA. V lost 0 bases and J 11 bases, leaving 13 bases between the germline ends. There are 12 residues in the CDR3. The DNA of the CDR3 is TGCAGCGTTGAAGATTCGGCCACGGTGGCTTTCTTT. Protein sequence: CSVEDSATVAFF.

J is TRBJ2-3 and V is TRBV27; D is undetermined. The V and J ends lost 5 bases and 6 bases respectively, with 9 bases between them. Looked up from germline, CDR1 is MNHEY and CDR2 is SMNVEV (reference sequence). This CDR3 has 12 amino acids. The CDR3 region has the DNA TGTGCCAGCAGTCCTACATCTGATACGCAGTATTTT. Its translation: CASSPTSDTQYF.

This chain joins TRBV5-4 and TRBJ2-5, with D unresolved. Germline V CDR1 and CDR2: SGHNT, YYREEE (reference sequence). The CDR3 totals 15 residues. V shed 0 bases and J shed 5 bases, with 14 bases lying between them. In DNA form, the CDR3 reads TGTGCCAGCAGCTTGGGCAGGCTTGGAGACGAGACCCAGTACTTC. Translated: CASSLGRLGDETQYF.

The V and J genes are TRBV10-3 and TRBJ1-6; 7 bases agree with TRBD1. J lost 5 bases, V lost 11 bases, and 6 bases had no gene match. CDR3 length equals 13 residues. Germline V gene data show CDR1 as ENHRY and CDR2 as SYGVKD. This CDR3 is CAAAQGNNSPLHF. CDR3 bases: TGTGCCGCCGCACAGGGGAATAATTCACCCCTCCACTTT.

The chain recombines TRBV5-1 with TRBJ2-5; D call uncertain. Trimming removed 0 bases from V and 4 bases from J, with 1 base in between. The CDR3 runs 11 residues. The V gene's germline CDR1 is SGHRS and CDR2 YFSETQ. CDR3 bases: TGCGCCAGCAGCTTGGCAGAGACCCAGTACTTC. It is translated as CASSLAETQYF.

This chain joins TRBV25-1 and TRBJ2-5; D is possibly TRBD1 (6 bases). The CDR3 contains 15 residues. V lost 1 base to trimming and J lost 5 bases, with 14 bases between them. The germline CDR1 and CDR2 sequences are MGHDK and SYGVNS. Here the CDR3 DNA reads TGTGCCAGCAGTGAATGGGCAGGGGAACTGGAGACCCAGTACTTC. Translated: CASSEWAGELETQYF.

V gene TRBV11-1 combines with J gene TRBJ2-2; 7 nucleotides agree with TRBD2. The junction had 11 bases not matched to a gene; V was cut back by 5 bases and J by 8 bases. CDR3 length: 15 residues. CDR1 and CDR2 from the germline V gene are SGHAT and FQDESV (reference sequence). The CDR3, as DNA: TGTGCCAGCAGCCCGACGTTTGGAGCGGGGGGGGAGCTGTTTTTT. Its translation: CASSPTFGAGGELFF.

The V call is TRBV28, the J call TRBJ1-4; 9 positions match TRBD1. Germline lookup yields CDR1 MDHEN and CDR2 SYDVKM. V lost 5 bases and J lost 8; bases outside the gene matches: 9. The CDR3 length is 15 residues. As DNA, the CDR3 is TGTGCCAGCAGTCCGACAGGGGGAGGGAACGAAAAACTGTTTTTT. Protein product: CASSPTGGGNEKLFF.

V usage is TRBV19 and J usage is TRBJ2-6; D uncertain. The CDR3 runs to 16 residues. The V and J ends lost 5 bases and 3 bases respectively, with 14 bases between them. Germline V CDR1 and CDR2: LNHDA, SQIVND (reference sequence). The chain's CDR3 is CASSFSIGYGANVLTF. CDR3 DNA: TGTGCCAGTAGTTTTTCCATAGGGTATGGGGCCAACGTCCTGACTTTC.